This T cell receptor beta chain appears in the sequencing data of a study of shared clonotypes between healthy human individuals. Study-wide background: Each donor's CD8 memory used one plate, CD8 naive two, each CD4 subset three.

Terminally differentiated effector memory CD45RA+ cells were excluded from the naive CD8 cells, which were CD45RO-negative and positively selected for CCR7. Study conclusions and caveats: Clonotypes that were shared across a handful of donors made up roughly 5.2% of naive CD4 clonotypes.

About this clone itself: Its antigen is unidentified.

The V and J ends lost 0 bases and 1 base respectively, with 15 bases between them. This CDR3 spans 18 amino acids. Germline assignment: CDR1 MGHRA and CDR2 YSYEKL. Data came from immunoSEQ multiplex PCR; TCRdb stores just in-frame clones and leaves some out. The sample lists roughly 2,000,000 clones, 85% to 95% seen once, with around 1.2% in the top ten. This receptor was identified in a man between 18 and 29 years old in good health. Sequencing was done on a sample of naive CD8+ T cells sorted from blood. The rearrangement joins TRBV4-1 to TRBJ2-2; perhaps TRBD2 as D (6 bases). The CDR3 DNA reads as TGCGCCAGCAGCCAAGAAAGAGCGGCGGGGCAGAACACCGGGGAGCTGTTTTTT. This encodes CASSQERAAGQNTGELFF.